This TCR beta chain is from a study of T cell repertoires in cytomegalovirus infection. This CDR3 is built from 14 residues. Trimming cost V 0 bases and J 3 bases, with 7 bases left between them. Germline CDR1 MGHRA, CDR2 YSYEKL. Each CDR3 protein gets one entry after TCRdb re-called the reads with MiXCR. The sample includes 110,000 to 150,000 distinct CDR3 sequences, approximately 5.9% of them seen just once. This clonotype was obtained from a human donor in good health (CMV status not recorded). Some clones in this sample may be carry-over from other donors' samples. Sequences were obtained from PBMCs. The V call is TRBV4-1, the J call TRBJ2-3; D gene ambiguous. This CDR3 reads CASSQDSQTDTQYF. In DNA, the CDR3 is TGCGCCAGCAGCCAAGATTCCCAGACAGATACGCAGTATTTT.